This T cell receptor (beta chain) was sequenced in a study of immune evolution from preneoplasia to lung adenocarcinoma. Profiled with immunoSEQ multiplex PCR; TCRdb holds only in-frame clones, not every one. Seen here are 5,000 to 6,500 clones, 75% to 90% observed once, and the top ten hold under 4.5%. From germline, CDR1 is SGDLS and CDR2 YYNGEE. The CDR3 totals 17 residues. V lost 4 bases, J lost 4 bases, and 6 bases stayed unmatched. Sequences were obtained from FFPE adjacent normal lung tissue. The chain joins TRBV9 to TRBJ2-3; TRBD2 matches 16 bases. The sequence derives from a person aged 65 to 79 with lung adenocarcinoma. CDR3 protein: CASSLTGTSGRADTQYF. The CDR3 coding sequence is TGTGCCAGCAGCTTAACCGGGACTAGCGGGAGGGCAGATACGCAGTATTTT. Combining the CDR3 with reference TRBV9 and TRBJ2-3 gives the whole variable domain DSGVTQTPKHLITATGQRVTLRCSPRSGDLSVYWYQQSLDQGLQFLIQYYNGEERAKGNILERFSAQQFPDLHSELNLSSLELGDSALYFCASSLTGTSGRADTQYFGPGTRLTVL.